A selection of T cell receptor beta chains follows, all from one sample in a study of blood T cell repertoires in COVID-19. Libraries were prepared by immunoSEQ multiplex PCR; TCRdb keeps only in-frame clonotypes and omits some of them. Of some 140,000 clones listed, roughly nine tenths were seen once; the top ten hold 0.5% to 0.55%. Material: peripheral blood. The receptors stem from a man aged 50 to 60 with acute or convalescent COVID-19. Each CDR3 is given with its conserved first and last residue. Each record gives: J gene, clone size, D gene, V gene, CDR3 DNA, CDR3 protein. The D gene is left open where the match is weak. Only some rows state a clone size, as once, few, many or a class for expanded clones.

TRBJ2-7,.,TRBD1,TRBV5-6,TGTGCCAGCAGCATTTACCGGGACAGAGCCTACGAGCAGTACTTC,CASSIYRDRAYEQYF
TRBJ2-7,.,TRBD2,TRBV28,TGTGCCAGCACCATACCACCTACTAGCGGGAAAGAATGGTACGAGCAGTACTTC,CASTIPPTSGKEWYEQYF
TRBJ2-2,.,TRBD2,TRBV5-1,TGCGCCAGCAGACTAGCGGTGAACACCGGGGAGCTGTTTTTT,CASRLAVNTGELFF
TRBJ2-1,.,TRBD1,TRBV5-1,TGCGCCAGCACCCACGGACAGGAATACAATGAGCAGTTCTTC,CASTHGQEYNEQFF
TRBJ1-2,.,TRBD1,TRBV14,TGTGCCAGCAGCCAAGCAGGGGGTGGCTACACCTTC,CASSQAGGGYTF
TRBJ1-1,.,.,TRBV2,TGTGCCAGCAGTCCAGACAAACATGAAGCTTTCTTT,CASSPDKHEAFF
TRBJ2-3,.,.,TRBV19,TGTGCCAGTAGTATAGATGACTACCCCAGCACAGATACGCAGTATTTT,CASSIDDYPSTDTQYF
TRBJ1-2,.,.,TRBV25-1,TGTGCCAGCAGCACCTCTAGACTCGCAACTAACTATGGCTACACCTTC,CASSTSRLATNYGYTF
TRBJ1-5,once,.,TRBV6-5,TGTGCCAGCAATCTTGGGGCCGTTAGCAATCAGCCCCAGCATTTT,CASNLGAVSNQPQHF
TRBJ2-1,.,TRBD2,TRBV27,TGTGCCAGCAGTACCCGGACTAGCGGGAGGGTTCCGAACAATGAGCAGTTCTTC,CASSTRTSGRVPNNEQFF
TRBJ2-2,.,TRBD1,TRBV10-3,TGTGCCATCAGACAGGGGGCGAACACCGGGGAGCTGTTTTTT,CAIRQGANTGELFF
TRBJ2-1,.,TRBD2,TRBV5-6,TGTGCCAGCAGCTTGGGGCTCGGACTAGGCTCAAATGAGCAGTTCTTC,CASSLGLGLGSNEQFF
TRBJ1-1,.,.,TRBV6-5,TGTGCCAGCAACACCCCTGTAGGAGACACTGAAGCTTTCTTT,CASNTPVGDTEAFF
TRBJ2-7,.,.,TRBV19,TGTGCCAGTAGTATCTCCCGACAGGAGCAGTACTTC,CASSISRQEQYF
TRBJ1-6,.,.,TRBV10-3,TGTGCCACAACCGGGGGGACTCAATCGGATTCACCCCTCCACTTT,CATTGGTQSDSPLHF
TRBJ2-5,.,TRBD2,TRBV6-1,TGTGCCAGCAGTGATCTAGCGGGACCCGCCCAAGAGACCCAGTACTTC,CASSDLAGPAQETQYF
TRBJ2-1,.,TRBD2,TRBV6-5,TGTGCCAGCAGTCTTAGCGGGAACTCCTACAATGAGCAGTTCTTC,CASSLSGNSYNEQFF
TRBJ2-1,.,.,TRBV28,TGTGCCAGCAGTTTATTGTCGGGAAGCTCCTACAATGAGCAGTTCTTC,CASSLLSGSSYNEQFF
TRBJ1-2,.,TRBD1,TRBV2,TGTGCCAGCAGTCGACAGGGGGACTCCTATGGCTACACCTTC,CASSRQGDSYGYTF
TRBJ2-5,.,TRBD1,TRBV2,TGTGCCAGCAGTGAAAGGGACAGGGGGCCAGAGACCCAGTACTTC,CASSERDRGPETQYF
TRBJ1-5,.,.,TRBV10-2,TGCGCCAGCAGGCGAGACATCACCGGACAGAGCAATCAGCCCCAGCATTTT,CASRRDITGQSNQPQHF
TRBJ2-5,few,TRBD2,TRBV6-5,TGTGCCAGCACCGATCCCCGGACTAGTCAAGAGACCCAGTACTTC,CASTDPRTSQETQYF
TRBJ1-2,.,TRBD1,TRBV12-3/TRBV12-4,TGTGCCAGCAGCCAGGGGGCTGACTATGGCTACACCTTC,CASSQGADYGYTF
TRBJ2-7,.,TRBD2,TRBV9,TGTGCCAGCAGCGTTCGAGCGGGAGGGTACGAGCAGTACTTC,CASSVRAGGYEQYF
TRBJ2-1,.,TRBD2,TRBV24-1,TGTGCCACCAGTGATTCTGGACTAGGGTACAATGAGCAGTTCTTC,CATSDSGLGYNEQFF
TRBJ1-4,.,TRBD1,TRBV7-2,TGTGCCAGCAGCCCCGGACAGGGGGCGGGGGAAAAACTGTTTTTT,CASSPGQGAGEKLFF
TRBJ2-5,.,.,TRBV6-5,TGTGCCAGCAGTCGGACTGGAGAGACCCAGTACTTC,CASSRTGETQYF
TRBJ1-4,.,.,TRBV27,TGTGCCAGCAGGTCCACCCCAGAGGCAACTAATGAAAAACTGTTTTTT,CASRSTPEATNEKLFF
TRBJ1-5,.,.,TRBV28,TGTGCCAGCAGTTTAATAGCCGGGAGCAATCAGCCCCAGCATTTT,CASSLIAGSNQPQHF
TRBJ1-5,.,TRBD1,TRBV23-1,TGCGCCAGCAGTCCTAGCAGGGGGAGTCAGCCCCAGCATTTT,CASSPSRGSQPQHF
TRBJ2-2,.,TRBD2,TRBV9,TGTGCCAGCAGCGTAGCCCCCGGGGGGACCGGGGAGCTGTTTTTT,CASSVAPGGTGELFF
TRBJ2-5,.,.,TRBV9,TGTGCCAGCAGCGTAGCGGGAGATCAAGAGACCCAGTACTTC,CASSVAGDQETQYF
TRBJ2-1,.,TRBD1,TRBV19,TGTGCCAGTAGTATAGGGACAGGGGCCTACAATGAGCAGTTCTTC,CASSIGTGAYNEQFF
TRBJ2-2,.,.,TRBV9,TGTGCCAGCAGCGTAGTCACGAACACCGGGGAGCTGTTTTTT,CASSVVTNTGELFF
TRBJ2-5,.,.,TRBV6-5,TGTGCCAGCAGTTACTTTCCCGGCGGACAAGAGACCCAGTACTTC,CASSYFPGGQETQYF
TRBJ2-5,.,.,TRBV27,TGTGCCAGCAGTACCATACCGGGATTCCCAGAGACCCAGTACTTC,CASSTIPGFPETQYF
TRBJ1-4,few,TRBD1,TRBV27,TGTGCCAGCAGTTTCCTACAGGGGGCGGGTGAAAAACTGTTTTTT,CASSFLQGAGEKLFF
TRBJ2-3,.,.,TRBV11-2,TGTGCCAGCAGCTCGCCAAGACAGAGCACAGATACGCAGTATTTT,CASSSPRQSTDTQYF
TRBJ2-3,.,TRBD1,TRBV7-8,TGTGCCAGCAGCTTATCCGGGACAGGGAAATCTTATTTT,CASSLSGTGKSYF
TRBJ2-4,.,TRBD1,TRBV15,TGTGCCACCAGCACCTCGGACAGGAGAGGTGGCATTCAGTACTTC,CATSTSDRRGGIQYF
TRBJ1-1,once,TRBD1,TRBV7-9,TGTGCCAGCAGCTTAGAGGGACAGACCGGAACATTTGAAGCTTTCTTT,CASSLEGQTGTFEAFF
TRBJ1-5,.,TRBD1,TRBV19,TGTGCCAGTAGTATAGAGACAGGGCATCAGCCCCAGCATTTT,CASSIETGHQPQHF
TRBJ2-5,.,.,TRBV19,TGTGCCAGTAGGGACAACCCCCAAGAGACCCAGTACTTC,CASRDNPQETQYF
TRBJ2-7,.,TRBD2,TRBV4-1,TGCGCCAGCAGCCAAGGGACTAGCGGGAGAAGGTTTTGGTACGAGCAGTACTTC,CASSQGTSGRRFWYEQYF
TRBJ1-2,.,.,TRBV6-6,TGTGCCAGCAGTTACTTTAGACAGTCCCCTAACTATGGCTACACCTTC,CASSYFRQSPNYGYTF
TRBJ1-5,.,.,TRBV6-5,TGTGCCAGCAGACCCACCGGACAGTCCAATCAGCCCCAGCATTTT,CASRPTGQSNQPQHF
TRBJ2-1,once,TRBD1,TRBV3-1/TRBV3-2,TGTGCCAGCAGCCAAGTGACCCCGGGACAGGGAATATACAATGAGCAGTTCTTC,CASSQVTPGQGIYNEQFF
TRBJ1-5,.,.,TRBV4-2,TGTGCCAGCAGCCAGGACATGGCAGGGGGCAATCAGCCCCAGCATTTT,CASSQDMAGGNQPQHF
TRBJ1-5,.,.,TRBV24-1,TGTGCCACCCAAGGAAGGGGGGGGAATCAGCCCCAGCATTTT,CATQGRGGNQPQHF
TRBJ1-3,.,.,TRBV3-1/TRBV3-2,TGTGCCAGCAGCCAAGATCAGGGGACTGGAAACACCATATATTTT,CASSQDQGTGNTIYF
TRBJ2-7,.,TRBD1,TRBV10-3,TGTGCCATCAGTGGGGGCGGGACAGGGTCCTACGAGCAGTACTTC,CAISGGGTGSYEQYF
TRBJ1-4,once,.,TRBV19,TGTGCCAGTAGTATTCCAGGGGCAGATGAAAAACTGTTTTTT,CASSIPGADEKLFF
TRBJ1-5,.,.,TRBV12-3/TRBV12-4,TGTGCCAGCAGTTTTGCAGGGAGGGGGCCCCAGCATTTT,CASSFAGRGPQHF
TRBJ1-4,.,.,TRBV6-4,TGTGCCAGCAGCGCTTCGGGGGTTAATGAAAAACTGTTTTTT,CASSASGVNEKLFF
TRBJ1-2,few,.,TRBV3-1/TRBV3-2,TGTGCCAGCAGCTTACAGAGTGGCTACACCTTC,CASSLQSGYTF
TRBJ1-1,.,TRBD1,TRBV19,TGTGCCAGTAATACCGGGACAGAGAACACTGAAGCTTTCTTT,CASNTGTENTEAFF
TRBJ2-2,.,.,TRBV7-6,TGTGCCAGCAGCGATTCGAAACATACCAACACCGGGGAGCTGTTTTTT,CASSDSKHTNTGELFF
TRBJ2-5,.,TRBD2,TRBV7-2,TGTGCCAGCAGCTTAGGGAGCGGGGGGACCTCCTTGGAGACCCAGTACTTC,CASSLGSGGTSLETQYF
TRBJ2-7,.,TRBD2,TRBV19,TGTGCCAGTAGTATCGGACTAGGAGAGCAGTACTTC,CASSIGLGEQYF
TRBJ2-3,.,.,TRBV19,TGTGCCACATACCACCGGGGTGGTGGGGCAGATACGCAGTATTTT,CATYHRGGGADTQYF